These 30 T cell receptor beta chains were all obtained from the same sample, sequenced in a study of cytomegalovirus exposure and HLA in healthy donors. The study ran its PCR with 60 Vbeta and 13 Jbeta primers. The protocol was immunoSEQ multiplex PCR, while the TCRdb copy is restricted to in-frame clones and leaves out a portion. Of 250,000 to 350,000 clones detected, 86% appear once; the ten largest clones hold around 4.2%. Material for sequencing was PBMCs. All receptors derive from a middle-aged man in good health and CMV-seropositive.

The gene calls are TRBV11-2 and TRBJ2-3; tentatively, D is TRBD2 (6 bases). From germline, CDR1 is SGHAT and CDR2 FQNNGV. The CDR3 loop spans 16 amino acids. V was cut by 7 bases and J by 1 base, with 18 bases left in between. The CDR3 coding sequence is TGTGCCAGCATCGACCTAAGCCAGCGGGGCACAGATACGCAGTATTTT. Translated: CASIDLSQRGTDTQYF.

The V gene is TRBV5-1, the J gene TRBJ2-7; 7 bases agree with TRBD1. The CDR3 totals 14 residues. Germline lookup yields CDR1 SGHRS and CDR2 YFSETQ. V lost 0 bases to trimming and J lost 6 bases; unmatched junction nucleotides: 6. This CDR3 reads CASSLDRGPREQYF. CDR3 nucleotide sequence: TGCGCCAGCAGCTTGGACAGGGGCCCTCGCGAGCAGTACTTC.

This clone was counted a single time. The rearrangement links TRBV5-4 to TRBJ2-2, with 10 bases fitting TRBD1. Germline CDR1 is SGHNT and CDR2 is YYREEE (reference sequence). Losses at the gene ends were 3 bases for V and 1 base for J; bases not matched to a gene: 0. The CDR3 totals 15 residues. DNA of the CDR3: TGTGCCAGCAGCTGGGACAGGGGGAACACCGGGGAGCTGTTTTTT. It encodes CASSWDRGNTGELFF.

This rearrangement joins TRBV6-5 to TRBJ1-4; 9 nucleotides match TRBD1. The CDR3 has 16 residues. The V and J ends lost 4 bases and 3 bases, in that order; junction bases with no gene match: 6. CDR1 is MNHEY and CDR2 is SVGAGI in the germline V gene. CDR3 protein: CASSSQNRGPNEKLFF. The CDR3 region has the DNA TGTGCCAGCAGTTCCCAAAACAGGGGGCCTAATGAAAAACTGTTTTTT.

This CDR3 reads CASSAHRGTNTEAFF. CDR3 nucleotides: TGTGCCAGCAGCGCTCACAGGGGCACGAACACTGAAGCTTTCTTT. V is TRBV14 and J is TRBJ1-1; 7 bases fit TRBD1. The trim removed 5 bases at V and 1 base at J, leaving 7 bases unmatched. The CDR3 runs 15 residues. The germline V gene encodes CDR1 SGHDN and CDR2 FVKESK.

The chain employs TRBV2 and TRBJ1-2, with TRBD1 matching 12 bases. J gave up 4 bases and V 6 bases, and 9 bases lay outside the gene matches. Germline V lookup: CDR1 SNHLY, CDR2 FYNNEI. CDR3 length equals 16 residues. The CDR3 sequence is CASRLGTGGAGYGYTF. CDR3 nucleotides: TGTGCCAGCAGGTTAGGGACAGGGGGCGCCGGCTATGGCTACACCTTC.

The rearrangement links TRBV5-1 to TRBJ1-6, with D possibly being TRBD1 (6 bases). CDR1 SGHRS and CDR2 YFSETQ come from the germline V gene. The CDR3 covers 15 residues. V lost 4 bases and J 6 bases, leaving 14 bases between the germline ends. The CDR3 protein is CASSPQGRSNSPLHF. The CDR3 bases are TGCGCCAGCAGCCCCCAGGGGCGAAGTAATTCACCCCTCCACTTT.

V usage is TRBV29-1 and J usage is TRBJ2-1; 7 nucleotides match TRBD1. Per germline, CDR1 SQVTM and CDR2 ANQGSEA. This CDR3 has 15 residues. Germline trimming cut 2 bases from V and 7 bases from J; bases unmatched to any gene: 11. Written as DNA, the CDR3 is TGCAGCGTTGAACATGACAGGGTCGATGGGAATGAGCAGTTCTTC. Residues: CSVEHDRVDGNEQFF.

The chain employs TRBV5-5 and TRBJ2-7; unclear D gene. This CDR3 comprises 13 residues. The germline gives CDR1 SGHKS, CDR2 YYEKEE (reference sequence). Trimming took off 1 base at V and 2 bases at J, with 7 bases between the two ends. CDR3 nucleotides: TGTGCCAGCAGCTTGACAAGCGCCTACGAGCAGTACTTC. Amino acids: CASSLTSAYEQYF.

The rearrangement joins TRBV28 to TRBJ2-5; 8 bases agree with TRBD1. V shed 5 bases and J 3 bases; nucleotides not matched to a gene: 5. This CDR3 spans 14 amino acids. Per the germline V gene, CDR1 is MDHEN and CDR2 is SYDVKM. The CDR3 region has the DNA TGTGCCAGCAGTCCAGGGGGCTGGGAAGAGACCCAGTACTTC. This sequence encodes CASSPGGWEETQYF.

The V and J genes are TRBV25-1 and TRBJ1-2, with TRBD1 as a possible D gene (6 bases). The V and J ends lost 11 bases and 3 bases respectively, with 16 bases between them. This CDR3 has 13 amino acids. Germline CDR1 reads MGHDK; CDR2 reads SYGVNS. The CDR3 sequence is CAASGGGYYGYTF. For the CDR3, the DNA is TGTGCCGCATCCGGGGGGGGCTACTATGGCTACACCTTC.

J is TRBJ2-7 and V is TRBV5-1; 8 bases are shared with TRBD2. The CDR3 runs to 15 residues. V was clipped by 0 bases and J by 3 bases; unmatched bases: 5. Germline lookup yields CDR1 SGHRS and CDR2 YFSETQ. The CDR3 sequence: CASSLAASGSYEQYF. The CDR3 bases are TGCGCCAGCAGCTTGGCCGCAAGCGGGAGCTACGAGCAGTACTTC.

This chain uses TRBV29-1 with TRBJ2-7, with 7 bases aligning to TRBD2. From germline, CDR1 is SQVTM and CDR2 ANQGSEA. The V gene end was trimmed by 3 bases and the J gene end by 7 bases; junction bases not matched to a gene: 9. The CDR3 has 13 residues. The CDR3 reads CSVESRERGEQYF. Here the CDR3 DNA reads TGCAGCGTTGAGTCGCGGGAGAGGGGTGAGCAGTACTTC.

The V call is TRBV5-1, the J call TRBJ2-1; TRBD2 aligns across 9 bases. Per germline, CDR1 SGHRS and CDR2 YFSETQ. This CDR3 is 20 amino acids long. Losses at the gene ends were 0 bases for V and 5 bases for J; bases not matched to a gene: 18. CDR3 DNA: TGCGCCAGCAGCTTGGTTGGCACGCTAGTAGCGGGAGCTGGGGACAATGAGCAGTTCTTC. Translated, it gives CASSLVGTLVAGAGDNEQFF.

This chain connects TRBV18 to TRBJ1-5; D call uncertain. The CDR3 is 13 residues long. Germline V CDR1 and CDR2: KGHSH, LQKENI. Trimming stripped 3 bases from V and 8 bases from J, with 11 bases between. In DNA, the CDR3 is TGTGCCAGCTCACCCAGGACCGGGAAGCCCCAGCATTTT. This sequence encodes CASSPRTGKPQHF.

The V and J genes are TRBV2 and TRBJ1-4; TRBD1 agrees at 9 bases. Germline V gene data show CDR1 as SNHLY and CDR2 as FYNNEI. There are 16 residues in the CDR3. V lost 5 bases to trimming and J lost 0 bases; unmatched junction nucleotides: 4. CDR3 nucleotides: TGTGCCAGCAGTCTGGACAGGGGAACAACTAATGAAAAACTGTTTTTT. It codes for CASSLDRGTTNEKLFF.

The J gene is TRBJ1-1, the V gene TRBV28; D gene ambiguous. The V end lost 2 bases, the J end lost 0 bases, and 10 bases lay between the germline ends. The CDR3 has 15 residues. In germline, CDR1 is MDHEN, CDR2 SYDVKM. The CDR3 loop is CASSLNPQMNTEAFF. As DNA, the CDR3 is TGTGCCAGCAGTTTAAACCCTCAGATGAACACTGAAGCTTTCTTT. The full variable domain, with the rest looked up from reference TRBV28 and TRBJ1-1, is DVKVTQSSRYLVKRTGEKVFLECVQDMDHENMFWYRQDPGLGLRLIYFSYDVKMKEKGDIPEGYSVSREKKERFSLILESASTNQTSMYLCASSLNPQMNTEAFFGQGTRLTVV.

This clone was detected only a few times. The J gene is TRBJ2-7, the V gene TRBV5-4; possibly TRBD2 for D (6 bases). CDR1 and CDR2 (germline): SGHNT, YYREEE (reference sequence). CDR3 length: 14 amino acids. V was pared by 2 bases and J by 2 bases, with 11 bases between. The CDR3 sequence is CASSLVSGPYEQYF. The CDR3 DNA reads TGTGCCAGCAGCTTAGTTAGCGGCCCCTACGAGCAGTACTTC.

The rearrangement links TRBV4-1 to TRBJ2-2; a weak D match, TRBD1 (6 bases). The germline V gene encodes CDR1 MGHRA and CDR2 YSYEKL. The CDR3 has 16 amino acids. V gave up 0 bases and J gave up 1 base, with 9 bases separating them. The CDR3, as DNA: TGCGCCAGCAGCCAAGAAGGGACACTGAACACCGGGGAGCTGTTTTTT. The encoded protein is CASSQEGTLNTGELFF.

The rearrangement joins TRBV25-1 to TRBJ1-1, with 8 bases aligning to TRBD1. The V gene's germline CDR1 is MGHDK and CDR2 SYGVNS. CDR3 size: 14 residues. The trim removed 4 bases at V and 1 base at J, leaving 2 bases unmatched. CDR3 sequence (DNA): TGTGCCAGCAGTGTCGACAGGGGGAACACTGAAGCTTTCTTT. Its protein product is CASSVDRGNTEAFF.

The chain links TRBV28 to TRBJ2-7; D gene uncertain. Germline V gene sequence: CDR1 MDHEN, CDR2 SYDVKM. This CDR3 has 14 residues. Trimming removed 5 bases at V and 2 bases at J, with 13 bases between. CDR3 protein: CASSVQATTYEQYF. The CDR3 DNA sequence: TGTGCCAGCAGTGTCCAGGCGACAACCTACGAGCAGTACTTC.

The DNA of the CDR3 is TGTGCCAGCAGCCTTCTGGGACAGACTCGTAGCTACACCTTC. Its protein product is CASSLLGQTRSYTF. This chain connects TRBV14 to TRBJ1-2; 7 bases match TRBD1. CDR1 SGHDN and CDR2 FVKESK come from the germline V gene. The CDR3 consists of 14 residues. V lost 4 bases to trimming and J lost 9 bases; unmatched junction nucleotides: 11.

About this clone itself: Relative to the germline gene, one junction end is altered; a read error may explain this. This chain uses TRBV7-7 with TRBJ2-3; 10 bases are a match to TRBD2. Germline V gene data show CDR1 as SSHAT and CDR2 as FNYEAQ (reference sequence). This CDR3 has 16 residues. CDR3 in DNA: TGTGCTAGCAGCCAGACGACTAGCGGGAGCACAGATACGCAGTATTTT. Protein: CASSQTTSGSTDTQYF.

The genes are TRBV5-4 and TRBJ2-7; 7 nucleotides align to TRBD2. The CDR3 is 15 residues long. Germline lookup yields CDR1 SGHNT and CDR2 YYREEE (reference sequence). The trim removed 0 bases at V and 5 bases at J, leaving 8 bases unmatched. The CDR3 loop reads CASSLAASGKDEQYF. Written as DNA, the CDR3 is TGTGCCAGCAGCTTGGCCGCAAGCGGGAAGGACGAGCAGTACTTC. The full variable domain, in which reference TRBV5-4 and TRBJ2-7 provide the parts outside the CDR3, is ETGVTQSPTHLIKTRGQQVTLRCSSQSGHNTVSWYQQALGQGPQFIFQYYREEENGRGNFPPRFSGLQFPNYSSELNVNALELDDSALYLCASSLAASGKDEQYFGPGTRLTVT.

The chain has TRBV19 and TRBJ1-1; TRBD1 might be the D (5 bases). Trimming pared 5 bases from V and 1 base from J, leaving 11 bases between. CDR1 is LNHDA, CDR2 SQIVND, per germline (reference sequence). CDR3 length: 14 amino acids. The CDR3 protein is CASSQDGGNTEAFF. DNA for the CDR3: TGTGCCAGTAGTCAGGACGGGGGGAACACTGAAGCTTTCTTT.

This chain uses TRBV27 with TRBJ2-3; D call uncertain. The germline V gene encodes CDR1 MNHEY and CDR2 SMNVEV (reference sequence). The germline V and J ends were trimmed by 6 bases and 1 base, with 8 bases remaining between them. The CDR3 is 13 residues long. The CDR3 nucleotides are TGTGCCAGCAGACTTTTCCGCACAGATACGCAGTATTTT. It is translated as CASRLFRTDTQYF.

The J gene is TRBJ2-2, the V gene TRBV2; TRBD2 might be the D (5 bases). The V end was cut by 4 bases, the J end by 1 base, with 10 bases between. The CDR3 has 15 residues. Germline CDR1 SNHLY, CDR2 FYNNEI. CDR3: CASSGKGLNTGELFF. CDR3 bases: TGTGCCAGCAGTGGTAAAGGACTGAACACCGGGGAGCTGTTTTTT.

V and J are TRBV7-9 and TRBJ2-1; perhaps TRBD1 as D (5 bases). CDR3 length: 17 amino acids. V was shortened by 0 bases and J by 4 bases, with 16 bases between the two germline ends. Germline V gene data show CDR1 as SEHNR and CDR2 as FQNEAQ (reference sequence). DNA for the CDR3: TGTGCCAGCAGCTTAGCCCGAGGCGACAGCGCTTACAATGAGCAGTTCTTC. This sequence encodes CASSLARGDSAYNEQFF.

The rearrangement links TRBV29-1 to TRBJ2-7; 11 bases line up with TRBD1. Germline-derived CDR1 and CDR2 are SQVTM and ANQGSEA. The CDR3 extends over 15 amino acids. V lost 4 bases to trimming and J lost 3 bases; unmatched junction nucleotides: 8. The CDR3 sequence: CSVAGTGGLSYEQYF. The DNA of the CDR3 is TGCAGCGTTGCCGGGACAGGGGGTCTGAGCTACGAGCAGTACTTC.

V usage is TRBV27 and J usage is TRBJ2-5; TRBD2 aligns across 8 bases. The J call may be wrong; the DNA end is better matched by TRBJ2-7. Germline loops: CDR1 MNHEY, CDR2 SMNVEV (reference sequence). The CDR3 runs to 15 residues. The CDR3 protein is CASRAGVRVLGEQYF. CDR3 nucleotide sequence: TGTGCCAGCAGAGCGGGAGTAAGGGTCCTAGGCGAGCAGTACTTC.